These 12 T cell receptor beta chains were sequenced from one sample in a study of CD8+ T cells in alopecia areata. Extracted RNA was reverse transcribed into cDNA, the sequencing template. Clones were sequenced by immunoSEQ multiplex PCR, and TCRdb holds only the in-frame ones, with some missing. The table lists roughly 120,000 clones, roughly 69% of them singletons, with around 2.7% in the top ten. Material: CD4+ T cells sorted from blood. The receptors originated from a human donor in good health.

There are a few counts of this clone. The chain employs TRBV29-1 and TRBJ2-3; D possibly matches TRBD1 or TRBD2 (6 bases each). Per germline, CDR1 SQVTM and CDR2 ANQGSEA. Trimming pared 6 bases from V and 2 bases from J, leaving 12 bases between. This CDR3 contains 13 residues. The CDR3 loop is CSVGGPLTDTQYF. DNA of the CDR3: TGCAGCGTGGGGGGCCCACTCACAGATACGCAGTATTTT.

CDR3 DNA sequence: TGTGCCAGCAGCTTAGGTGCAAGGGGCCAGACCGGGGAGCTGTTTTTT. This translates into CASSLGARGQTGELFF. This chain links TRBV7-2 with TRBJ2-2; D might be TRBD1 (5 bases). Germline CDR1 SGHTA, CDR2 FQGNSA. This CDR3 has 16 amino acids. V lost 1 base and J lost 5, with 14 bases in between.

The chain carries TRBV4-1 and TRBJ1-4; no firm D call. V was trimmed by 9 bases and J by 8 bases, leaving 13 bases between them. This CDR3 region has 12 residues. Germline V gene lookup returns CDR1 MGHRA and CDR2 YSYEKL. DNA of the CDR3: TGCGCCAGTAGACGGCTGGGAGAAAAACTGTTTTTT. Translation gives CASRRLGEKLFF.

V usage is TRBV5-1 and J usage is TRBJ2-5; D ambiguous. Looked up from germline, CDR1 is SGHRS and CDR2 is YFSETQ. The ends were cut back, 3 bases at V and 2 bases at J, with 14 bases in the middle. There are 15 residues in the CDR3. The CDR3 DNA reads TGCGCCAGCAGCTCCCAAGGTAGCCATCAAGAGACCCAGTACTTC. This encodes CASSSQGSHQETQYF.

J is TRBJ1-1 and V is TRBV7-8, with unresolved D. The germline V and J ends were trimmed by 5 bases and 3 bases, with 13 bases remaining between them. The CDR3 runs to 14 residues. CDR1 and CDR2 from the germline V gene are SGHVS and FQNEAQ. CDR3 loop: CASSLRRRDTEAFF. The DNA of the CDR3 is TGTGCCAGCAGCCTCCGTCGACGGGACACTGAAGCTTTCTTT.

The V and J genes are TRBV25-1 and TRBJ2-4, with 8 positions matching TRBD2. V was pared by 1 base and J by 9 bases, with 8 bases of the junction left unmatched. The CDR3 runs 15 residues. The V gene's germline CDR1 is MGHDK and CDR2 SYGVNS. CDR3 nucleotides: TGTGCCAGCAGTGAATTCAGGCTAGCGGGTGGCATTCAGTACTTC. This sequence encodes CASSEFRLAGGIQYF.

V usage is TRBV6-5 and J usage is TRBJ1-6; TRBD1 matches at 7 bases. This CDR3 comprises 15 residues. Germline CDR1 is MNHEY and CDR2 is SVGAGI. V shed 6 bases and J 14 bases; nucleotides not matched to a gene: 16. The CDR3 loop is CASRSAGTASGALHF. The CDR3 DNA is TGTGCCAGCAGGTCCGCCGGGACAGCCAGTGGGGCCCTCCACTTT.

This clone turned up a few times. This sequence joins TRBV11-2 and TRBJ2-2; weak D call: TRBD1 (6 bases). From germline, CDR1 is SGHAT and CDR2 FQNNGV. The length of the CDR3 is 15 residues. Trimming removed 5 bases from V and 7 bases from J, with 17 bases in between. CDR3 bases: TGTGCCAGCAGCCCCACTGCAGGGGCGGGCGGGGAGCTGTTTTTT. Amino acid sequence: CASSPTAGAGGELFF.

The rearrangement links TRBV4-2 to TRBJ1-5, with D unclear. CDR3 length: 13 amino acids. CDR1 LGHNA and CDR2 YNFKEQ come from the germline V gene. V lost 0 bases to trimming and J lost 6 bases, with 6 bases between them. CDR3 sequence reads: CASSQDSGQPQHF. The CDR3 DNA reads as TGTGCCAGCAGCCAAGACTCGGGTCAGCCCCAGCATTTT.

The V call is TRBV19, the J call TRBJ1-2; D not certain. The CDR3 is 11 residues long. Trimming removed 7 bases at V and 7 bases at J, with 10 bases between. Germline V gene sequence: CDR1 LNHDA, CDR2 SQIVND (reference sequence). The CDR3 bases are TGTGCCAGTAATTTGGGAACTGGCTACACCTTC. Its translation is CASNLGTGYTF. The entire variable domain, with the rest obtained from reference TRBV19 and TRBJ1-2, is as follows: DGGITQSPKYLFRKEGQNVTLSCEQNLNHDAMYWYRQDPGQGLRLIYYSQIVNDFQKGDIAEGYSVSREKKESFPLTVTSAQKNPTAFYLCASNLGTGYTFGSGTRLTVV.

The chain's CDR3 is CATSSPTGVGQYF. CDR3 coding DNA: TGTGCCACCAGCAGCCCCACCGGGGTGGGGCAGTACTTC. The chain has TRBV15 and TRBJ2-7, with D possibly TRBD2 on 5 matching bases. This CDR3 has 13 amino acids. Trimming removed 3 bases from V and 9 bases from J, with 15 bases in between. Germline loops: CDR1 LNHNV, CDR2 YYDKDF (reference sequence).

The rearrangement joins TRBV27 to TRBJ1-4; 10 positions agree with TRBD1. V gave up 5 bases and J gave up 8 bases; unmatched junction bases: 8. In germline, CDR1 is MNHEY, CDR2 SMNVEV (reference sequence). The CDR3 is 15 amino acids. CDR3 in amino acids: CASSGTGTGEEKLFF. CDR3 coding DNA: TGTGCCAGCAGTGGAACCGGGACAGGGGAGGAAAAACTGTTTTTT.